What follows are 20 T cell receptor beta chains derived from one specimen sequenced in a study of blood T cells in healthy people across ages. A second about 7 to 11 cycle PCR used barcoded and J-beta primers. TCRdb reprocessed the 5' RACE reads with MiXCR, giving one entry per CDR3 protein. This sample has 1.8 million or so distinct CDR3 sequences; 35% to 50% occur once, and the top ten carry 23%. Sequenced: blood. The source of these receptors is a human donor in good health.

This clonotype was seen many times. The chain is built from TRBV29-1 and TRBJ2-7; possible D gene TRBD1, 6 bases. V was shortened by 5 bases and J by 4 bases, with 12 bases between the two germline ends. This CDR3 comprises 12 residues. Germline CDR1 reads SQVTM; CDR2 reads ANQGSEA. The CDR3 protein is CSVSLRGYEQYF. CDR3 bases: TGCAGCGTTTCTCTTAGGGGGTACGAGCAGTACTTC.

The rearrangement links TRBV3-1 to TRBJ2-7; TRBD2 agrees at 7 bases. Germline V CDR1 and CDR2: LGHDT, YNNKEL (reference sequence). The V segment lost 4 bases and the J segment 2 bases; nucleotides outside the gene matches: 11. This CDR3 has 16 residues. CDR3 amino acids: CASSPAGSSPAYEQYF. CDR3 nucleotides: TGTGCCAGCAGCCCAGCGGGGAGCTCCCCTGCCTACGAGCAGTACTTC.

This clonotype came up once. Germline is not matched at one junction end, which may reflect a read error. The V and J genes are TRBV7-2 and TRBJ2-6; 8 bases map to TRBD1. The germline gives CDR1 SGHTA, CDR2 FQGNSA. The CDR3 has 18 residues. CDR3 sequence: CASSLWTGTYSGTNVLTF. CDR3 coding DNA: TGTGCCAGCAGCTTATGGACAGGGACTTACTCTGGGACCAACGTCCTGACTTTC.

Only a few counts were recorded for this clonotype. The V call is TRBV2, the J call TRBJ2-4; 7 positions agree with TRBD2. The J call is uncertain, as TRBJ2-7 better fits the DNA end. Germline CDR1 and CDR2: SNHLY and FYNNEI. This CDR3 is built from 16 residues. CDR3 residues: CASSPDHLTSVYEQYF. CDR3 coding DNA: TGTGCCAGCAGCCCCGATCACCTAACTAGCGTCTACGAGCAGTACTTC.

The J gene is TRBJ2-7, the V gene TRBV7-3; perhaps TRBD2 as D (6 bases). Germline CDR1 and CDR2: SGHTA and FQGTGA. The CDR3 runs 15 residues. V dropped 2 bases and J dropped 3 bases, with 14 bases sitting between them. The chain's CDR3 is CASSLHPGLGYEQYF. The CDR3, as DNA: TGTGCCAGCAGCTTACACCCGGGACTGGGCTACGAGCAGTACTTC.

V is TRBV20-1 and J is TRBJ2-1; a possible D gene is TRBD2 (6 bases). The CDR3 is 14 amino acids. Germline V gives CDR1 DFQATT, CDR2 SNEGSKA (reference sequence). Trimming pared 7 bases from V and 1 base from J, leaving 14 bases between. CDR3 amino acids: CSVIGGESYNEQFF. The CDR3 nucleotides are TGCAGTGTGATCGGCGGGGAGTCCTACAATGAGCAGTTCTTC.

CDR3 coding DNA: TGCAGTGCTAGACCGACTATCTACGAGCAGTACTTC. Residues: CSARPTIYEQYF. V and J are TRBV20-1 and TRBJ2-7; D may be TRBD2 (5 bases). Trimming left V 2 bases short and J 3 bases short, with 8 bases between. Looked up from germline, CDR1 is DFQATT and CDR2 is SNEGSKA (reference sequence). This CDR3 has 12 residues.

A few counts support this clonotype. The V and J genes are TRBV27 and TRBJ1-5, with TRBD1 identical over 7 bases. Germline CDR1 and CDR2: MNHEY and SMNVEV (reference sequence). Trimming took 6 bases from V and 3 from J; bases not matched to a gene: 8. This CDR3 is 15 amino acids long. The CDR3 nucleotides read TGTGCCAGCAGCCGAACAGGGGACCCCAATCAGCCCCAGCATTTT. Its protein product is CASSRTGDPNQPQHF.

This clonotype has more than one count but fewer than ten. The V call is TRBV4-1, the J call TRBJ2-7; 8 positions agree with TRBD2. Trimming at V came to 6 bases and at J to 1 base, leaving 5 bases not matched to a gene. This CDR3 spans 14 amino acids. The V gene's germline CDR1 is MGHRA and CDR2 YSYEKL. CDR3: CASRVAGWSYEQYF. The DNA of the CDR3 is TGCGCCAGCAGGGTAGCGGGGTGGTCCTACGAGCAGTACTTC.

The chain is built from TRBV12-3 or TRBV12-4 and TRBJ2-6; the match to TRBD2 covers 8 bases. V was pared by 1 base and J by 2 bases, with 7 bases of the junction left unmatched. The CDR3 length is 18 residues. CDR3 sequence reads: CASSLGQRGLTGANVLTF. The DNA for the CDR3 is TGTGCCAGCAGTTTAGGTCAGCGGGGGCTTACTGGGGCCAACGTCCTGACTTTC.

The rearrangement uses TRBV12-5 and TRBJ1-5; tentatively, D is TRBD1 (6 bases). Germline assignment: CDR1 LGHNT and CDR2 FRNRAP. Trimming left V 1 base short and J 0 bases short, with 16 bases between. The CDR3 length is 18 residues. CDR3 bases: TGTGCTAGTGGTTTGGACAATGGGACACTATATAGCAATCAGCCCCAGCATTTT. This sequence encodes CASGLDNGTLYSNQPQHF.

The CDR3 protein is CASSLDMGPQPQHF. As DNA, the CDR3 is TGTGCCAGCAGCTTGGATATGGGGCCTCAGCCCCAGCATTTT. The V call is TRBV5-5, the J call TRBJ1-5, with a possible D match to TRBD1 (5 bases). The germline V and J ends were trimmed by 0 bases and 6 bases, with 10 bases remaining between them. Germline V CDR1 and CDR2: SGHKS, YYEKEE (reference sequence). CDR3 size: 14 residues.

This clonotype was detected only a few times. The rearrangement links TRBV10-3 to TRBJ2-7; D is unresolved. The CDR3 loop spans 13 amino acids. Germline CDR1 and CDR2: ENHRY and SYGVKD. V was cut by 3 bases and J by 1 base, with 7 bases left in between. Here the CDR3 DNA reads TGTGCCATCAGTGATAAGTCTTCCTACGAGCAGTACTTC. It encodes CAISDKSSYEQYF.

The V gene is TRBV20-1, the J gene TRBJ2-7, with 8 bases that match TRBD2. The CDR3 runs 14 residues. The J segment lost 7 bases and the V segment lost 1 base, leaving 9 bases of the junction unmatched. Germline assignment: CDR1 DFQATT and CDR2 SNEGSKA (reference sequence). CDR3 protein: CSARGPGGPWEQYF. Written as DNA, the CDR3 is TGCAGTGCTAGAGGACCGGGGGGGCCTTGGGAGCAGTACTTC.

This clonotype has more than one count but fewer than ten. The CDR3: CASSLLSGGPPRDTQYF. The CDR3 nucleotides read TGTGCCAGCAGTTTATTAAGTGGGGGCCCTCCCCGGGATACGCAGTATTTT. The chain links TRBV27 to TRBJ2-3; TRBD1 is a possible D gene (6 bases). This CDR3 region has 17 residues. Germline CDR1 is MNHEY and CDR2 is SMNVEV (reference sequence). Trimming shortened V by 1 base and J by 6 bases, and 20 bases separated the two germline ends.

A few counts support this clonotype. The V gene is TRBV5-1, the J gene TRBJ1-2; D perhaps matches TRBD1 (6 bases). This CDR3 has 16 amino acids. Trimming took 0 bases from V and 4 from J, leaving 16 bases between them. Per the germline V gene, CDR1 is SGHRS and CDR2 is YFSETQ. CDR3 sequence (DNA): TGCGCCAGCAGCTTGGGAATAGGGACAACAACCTATGGCTACACCTTC. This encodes CASSLGIGTTTYGYTF.

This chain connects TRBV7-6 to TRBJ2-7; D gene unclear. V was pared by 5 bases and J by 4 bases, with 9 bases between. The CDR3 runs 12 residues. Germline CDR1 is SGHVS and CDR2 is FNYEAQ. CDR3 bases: TGTGCCAGCAGCCCTTACAAATACGAGCAGTACTTC. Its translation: CASSPYKYEQYF. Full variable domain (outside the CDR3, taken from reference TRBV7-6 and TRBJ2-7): GAGVSQSPRYKVTKRGQDVALRCDPISGHVSLYWYRQALGQGPEFLTYFNYEAQQDKSGLPNDRFSAERPEGSISTLTIQRTEQRDSAMYRCASSPYKYEQYFGPGTRLTVT.

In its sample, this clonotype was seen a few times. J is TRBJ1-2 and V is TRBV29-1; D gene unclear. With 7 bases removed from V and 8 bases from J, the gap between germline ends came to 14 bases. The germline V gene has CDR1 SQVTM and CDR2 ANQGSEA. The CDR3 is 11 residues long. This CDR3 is CSGEGVGGYTF. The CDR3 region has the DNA TGCAGCGGCGAAGGTGTTGGCGGCTACACCTTC.

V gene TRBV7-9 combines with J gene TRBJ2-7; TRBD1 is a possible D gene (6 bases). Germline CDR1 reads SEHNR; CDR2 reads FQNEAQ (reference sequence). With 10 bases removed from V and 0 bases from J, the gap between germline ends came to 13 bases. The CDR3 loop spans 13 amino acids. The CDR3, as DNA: TGTGCCACTCTTAGGGGGAACTCCTACGAGCAGTACTTC. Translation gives CATLRGNSYEQYF.

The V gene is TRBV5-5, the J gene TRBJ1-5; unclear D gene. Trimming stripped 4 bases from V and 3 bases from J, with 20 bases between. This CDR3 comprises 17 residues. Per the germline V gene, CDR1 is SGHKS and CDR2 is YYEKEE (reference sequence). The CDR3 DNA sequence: TGTGCCAGCAGCGTGGACGTTGCCATGGGTTTCAATCAGCCCCAGCATTTT. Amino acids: CASSVDVAMGFNQPQHF.